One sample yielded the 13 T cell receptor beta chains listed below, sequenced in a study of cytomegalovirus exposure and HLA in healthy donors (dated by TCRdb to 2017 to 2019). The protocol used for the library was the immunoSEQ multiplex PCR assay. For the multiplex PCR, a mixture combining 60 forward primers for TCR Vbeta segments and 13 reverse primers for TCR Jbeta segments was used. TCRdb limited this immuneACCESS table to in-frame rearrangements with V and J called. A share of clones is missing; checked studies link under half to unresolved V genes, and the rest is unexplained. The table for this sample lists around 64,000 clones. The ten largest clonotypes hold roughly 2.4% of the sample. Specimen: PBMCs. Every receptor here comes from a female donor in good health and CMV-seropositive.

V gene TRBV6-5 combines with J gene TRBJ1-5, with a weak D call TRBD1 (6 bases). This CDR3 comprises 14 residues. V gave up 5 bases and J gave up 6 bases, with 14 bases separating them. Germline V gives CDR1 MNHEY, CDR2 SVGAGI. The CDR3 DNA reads TGTGCCAGCAGTCAACTTACAGGGAGTCAGCCCCAGCATTTT. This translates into CASSQLTGSQPQHF.

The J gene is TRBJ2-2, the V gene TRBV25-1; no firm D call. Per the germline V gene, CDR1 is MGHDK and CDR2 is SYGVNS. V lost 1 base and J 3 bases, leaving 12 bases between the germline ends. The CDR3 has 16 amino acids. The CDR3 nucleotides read TGTGCCAGCAGTGAATTGGCTGCTTCTGACACCGGGGAGCTGTTTTTT. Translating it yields CASSELAASDTGELFF.

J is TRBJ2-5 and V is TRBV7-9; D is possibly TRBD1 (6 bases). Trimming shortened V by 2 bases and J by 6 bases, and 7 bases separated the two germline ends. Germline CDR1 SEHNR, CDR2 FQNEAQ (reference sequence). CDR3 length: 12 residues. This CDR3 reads CASSLQGKTQYF. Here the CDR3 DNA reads TGTGCCAGCAGCTTACAGGGGAAGACCCAGTACTTC.

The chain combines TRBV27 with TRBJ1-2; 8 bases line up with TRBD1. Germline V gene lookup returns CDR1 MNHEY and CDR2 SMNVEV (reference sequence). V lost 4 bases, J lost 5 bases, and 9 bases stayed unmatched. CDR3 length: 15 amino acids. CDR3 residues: CASSSWDRSQYGYTF. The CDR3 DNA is TGTGCCAGCAGTTCATGGGACAGGTCTCAATATGGCTACACCTTC.

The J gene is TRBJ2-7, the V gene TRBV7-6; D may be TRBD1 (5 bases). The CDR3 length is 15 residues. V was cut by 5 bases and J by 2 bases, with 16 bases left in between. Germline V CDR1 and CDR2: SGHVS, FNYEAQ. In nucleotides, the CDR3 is TGTGCCAGCAGCCCAGTAGGGGCAAGCGCCTACGAGCAGTACTTC. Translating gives CASSPVGASAYEQYF.

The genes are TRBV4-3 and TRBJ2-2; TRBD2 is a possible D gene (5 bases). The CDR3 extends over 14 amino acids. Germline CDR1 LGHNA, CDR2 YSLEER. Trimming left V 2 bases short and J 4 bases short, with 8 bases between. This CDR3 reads CASSQKEGTGELFF. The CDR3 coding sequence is TGCGCCAGCAGCCAAAAAGAGGGCACCGGGGAGCTGTTTTTT.

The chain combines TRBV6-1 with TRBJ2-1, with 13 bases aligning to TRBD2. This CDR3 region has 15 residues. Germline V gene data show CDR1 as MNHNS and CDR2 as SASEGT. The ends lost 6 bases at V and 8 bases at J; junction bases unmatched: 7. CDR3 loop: CASSYRTSGSDEQFF. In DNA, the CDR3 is TGTGCCAGCAGCTATAGGACTAGCGGGAGTGATGAGCAGTTCTTC.

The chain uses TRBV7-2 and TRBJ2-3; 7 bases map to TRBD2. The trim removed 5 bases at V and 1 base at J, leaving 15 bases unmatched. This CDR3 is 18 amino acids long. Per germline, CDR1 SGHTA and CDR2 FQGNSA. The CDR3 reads CASSRRPARGGRTDTQYF. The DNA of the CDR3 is TGTGCCAGCAGCCGACGACCAGCGCGCGGGGGACGCACAGATACGCAGTATTTT.

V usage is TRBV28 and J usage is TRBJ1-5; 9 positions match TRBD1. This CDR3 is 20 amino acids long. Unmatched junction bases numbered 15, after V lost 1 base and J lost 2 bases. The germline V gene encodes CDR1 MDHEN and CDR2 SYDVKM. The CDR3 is CASSLSTGTGLIPRNQPQHF. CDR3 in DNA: TGTGCCAGCAGTTTATCCACCGGGACAGGGTTGATCCCCCGCAATCAGCCCCAGCATTTT.

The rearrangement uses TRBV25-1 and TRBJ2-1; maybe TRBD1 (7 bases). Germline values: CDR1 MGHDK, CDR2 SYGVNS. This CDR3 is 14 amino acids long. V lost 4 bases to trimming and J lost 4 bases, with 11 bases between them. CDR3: CASSAGGLYNEQFF. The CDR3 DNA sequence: TGTGCCAGCAGTGCAGGGGGACTGTACAATGAGCAGTTCTTC.

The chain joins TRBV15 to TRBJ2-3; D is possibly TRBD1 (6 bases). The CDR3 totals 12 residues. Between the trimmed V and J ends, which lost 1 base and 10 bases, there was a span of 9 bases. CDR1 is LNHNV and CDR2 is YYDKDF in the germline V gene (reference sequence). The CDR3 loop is CATSRVWGPQYF. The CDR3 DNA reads TGTGCCACCAGCAGAGTGTGGGGGCCGCAGTATTTT.

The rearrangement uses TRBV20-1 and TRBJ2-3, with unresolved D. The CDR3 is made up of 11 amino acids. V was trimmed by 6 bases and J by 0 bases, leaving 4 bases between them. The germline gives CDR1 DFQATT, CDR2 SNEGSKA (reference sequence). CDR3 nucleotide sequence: TGCAGTGCAGCTAGCACAGATACGCAGTATTTT. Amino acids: CSAASTDTQYF.

The CDR3 region has the DNA TGTGCCAGTAGTATTCAGGGCTCTGGGGCCAACGTCCTGACTTTC. Translating gives CASSIQGSGANVLTF. This chain connects TRBV19 to TRBJ2-6; D perhaps matches TRBD1 (5 bases). V gave up 3 bases and J gave up 0 bases, with 6 bases separating them. The CDR3 consists of 15 residues. Germline V lookup: CDR1 LNHDA, CDR2 SQIVND (reference sequence).